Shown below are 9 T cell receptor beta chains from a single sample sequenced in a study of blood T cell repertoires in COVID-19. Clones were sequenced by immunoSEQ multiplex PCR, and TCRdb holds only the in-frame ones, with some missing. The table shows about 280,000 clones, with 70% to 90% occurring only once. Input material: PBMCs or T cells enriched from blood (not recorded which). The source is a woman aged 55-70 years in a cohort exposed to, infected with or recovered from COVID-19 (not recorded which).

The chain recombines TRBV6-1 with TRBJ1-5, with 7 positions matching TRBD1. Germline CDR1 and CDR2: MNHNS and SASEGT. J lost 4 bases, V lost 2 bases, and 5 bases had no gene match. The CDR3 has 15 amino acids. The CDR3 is CASSENTGANQPQHF. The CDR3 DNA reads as TGTGCCAGCAGTGAAAACACAGGGGCTAATCAGCCCCAGCATTTT.

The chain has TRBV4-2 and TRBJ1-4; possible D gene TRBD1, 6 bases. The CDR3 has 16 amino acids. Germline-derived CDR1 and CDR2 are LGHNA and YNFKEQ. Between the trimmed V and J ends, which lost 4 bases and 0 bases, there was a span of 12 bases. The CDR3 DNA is TGTGCCAGCAGCCCCCTCGACAGGACAACTAATGAAAAACTGTTTTTT. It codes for CASSPLDRTTNEKLFF.

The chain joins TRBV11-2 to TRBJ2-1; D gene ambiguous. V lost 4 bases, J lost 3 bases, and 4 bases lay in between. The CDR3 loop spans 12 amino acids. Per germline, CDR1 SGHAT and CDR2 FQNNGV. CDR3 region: CASSYYYNEQFF. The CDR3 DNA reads TGTGCCAGCAGCTACTACTACAATGAGCAGTTCTTC.

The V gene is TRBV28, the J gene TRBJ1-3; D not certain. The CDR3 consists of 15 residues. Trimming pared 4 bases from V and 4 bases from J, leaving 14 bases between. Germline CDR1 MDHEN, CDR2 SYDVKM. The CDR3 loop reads CASSSGVTTGNTIYF. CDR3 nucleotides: TGTGCCAGCAGTTCCGGGGTAACCACCGGAAACACCATATATTTT.

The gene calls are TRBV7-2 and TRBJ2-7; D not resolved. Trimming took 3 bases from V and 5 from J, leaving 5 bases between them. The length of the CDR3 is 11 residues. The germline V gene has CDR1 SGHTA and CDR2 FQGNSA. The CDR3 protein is CASSFRDEQYF. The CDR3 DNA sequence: TGTGCCAGCAGCTTCCGGGACGAGCAGTACTTC. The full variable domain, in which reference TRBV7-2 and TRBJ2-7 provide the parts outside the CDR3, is GAGVSQSPSNKVTEKGKDVELRCDPISGHTALYWYRQSLGQGLEFLIYFQGNSAPDKSGLPSDRFSAERTGGSVSTLTIQRTQQEDSAVYLCASSFRDEQYFGPGTRLTVT.

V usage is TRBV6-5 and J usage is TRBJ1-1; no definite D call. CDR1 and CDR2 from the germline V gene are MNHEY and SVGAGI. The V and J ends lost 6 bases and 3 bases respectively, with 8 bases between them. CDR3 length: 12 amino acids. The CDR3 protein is CASSPGYTEAFF. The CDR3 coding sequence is TGTGCCAGCAGCCCCGGGTACACTGAAGCTTTCTTT.

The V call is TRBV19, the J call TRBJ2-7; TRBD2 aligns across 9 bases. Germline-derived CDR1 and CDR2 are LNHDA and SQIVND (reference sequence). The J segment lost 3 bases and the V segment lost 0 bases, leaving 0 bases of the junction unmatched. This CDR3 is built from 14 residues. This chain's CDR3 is CASSIEREGYEQYF. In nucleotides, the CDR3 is TGTGCCAGTAGTATAGAGCGGGAGGGCTACGAGCAGTACTTC.

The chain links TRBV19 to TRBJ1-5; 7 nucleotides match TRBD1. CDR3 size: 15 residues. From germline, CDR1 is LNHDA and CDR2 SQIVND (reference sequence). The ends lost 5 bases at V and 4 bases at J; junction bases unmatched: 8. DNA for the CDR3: TGTGCCAGTAGTCCGGGAAGGGGGCCAAATCAGCCCCAGCATTTT. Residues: CASSPGRGPNQPQHF.

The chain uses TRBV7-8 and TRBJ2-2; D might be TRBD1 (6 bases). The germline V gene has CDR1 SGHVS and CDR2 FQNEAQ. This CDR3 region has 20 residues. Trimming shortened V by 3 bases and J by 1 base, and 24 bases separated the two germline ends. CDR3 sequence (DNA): TGTGCCAGCAGCTTTCGGGGCAGACTTCAGGGGCGAGAGAACACCGGGGAGCTGTTTTTT. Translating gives CASSFRGRLQGRENTGELFF. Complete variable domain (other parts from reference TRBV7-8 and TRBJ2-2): GAGVSQSPRYKVAKRGQDVALRCDPISGHVSLFWYQQALGQGPEFLTYFQNEAQLDKSGLPSDRFFAERPEGSVSTLKIQRTQQEDSAVYLCASSFRGRLQGRENTGELFFGEGSRLTVL.